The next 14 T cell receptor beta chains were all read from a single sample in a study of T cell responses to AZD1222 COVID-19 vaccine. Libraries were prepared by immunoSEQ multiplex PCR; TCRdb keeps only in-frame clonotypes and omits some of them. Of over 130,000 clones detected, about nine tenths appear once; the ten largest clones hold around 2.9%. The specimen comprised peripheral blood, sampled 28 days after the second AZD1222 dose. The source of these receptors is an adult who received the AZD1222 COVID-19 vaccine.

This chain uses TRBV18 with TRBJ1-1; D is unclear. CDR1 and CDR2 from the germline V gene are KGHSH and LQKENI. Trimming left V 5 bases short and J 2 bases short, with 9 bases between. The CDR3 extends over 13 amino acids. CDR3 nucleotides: TGTGCCAGCTCAACGGACGTAAACACTGAAGCTTTCTTT. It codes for CASSTDVNTEAFF.

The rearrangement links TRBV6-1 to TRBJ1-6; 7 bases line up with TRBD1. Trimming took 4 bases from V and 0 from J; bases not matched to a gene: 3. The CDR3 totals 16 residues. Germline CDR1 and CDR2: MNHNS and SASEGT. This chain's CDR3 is CASSADRSSYNSPLHF. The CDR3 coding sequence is TGTGCCAGCAGTGCGGACAGGAGCTCCTATAATTCACCCCTCCACTTT.

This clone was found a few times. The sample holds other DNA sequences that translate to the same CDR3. Here the CDR3 reads CASSERALRNTEAFF. The DNA of the CDR3 is TGTGCCAGCAGTGAGAGGGCTCTAAGGAACACTGAAGCTTTCTTT. This chain links TRBV2 with TRBJ1-1, with D unclear. Germline CDR1 SNHLY, CDR2 FYNNEI. The CDR3 loop spans 15 amino acids. With 3 bases removed from V and 1 base from J, the gap between germline ends came to 12 bases.

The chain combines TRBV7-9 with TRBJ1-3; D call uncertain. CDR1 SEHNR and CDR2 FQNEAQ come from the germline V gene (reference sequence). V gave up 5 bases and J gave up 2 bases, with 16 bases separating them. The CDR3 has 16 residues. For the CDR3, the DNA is TGTGCCAGCAGCCTATTCGGCAGGCATACTGGAAACACCATATATTTT. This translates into CASSLFGRHTGNTIYF.

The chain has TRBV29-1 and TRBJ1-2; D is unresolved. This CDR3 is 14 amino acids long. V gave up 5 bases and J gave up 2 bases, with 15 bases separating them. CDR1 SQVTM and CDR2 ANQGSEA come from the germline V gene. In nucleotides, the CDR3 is TGCAGCGTTCCTTCCCCGATGGGCAACTATGGCTACACCTTC. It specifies CSVPSPMGNYGYTF.

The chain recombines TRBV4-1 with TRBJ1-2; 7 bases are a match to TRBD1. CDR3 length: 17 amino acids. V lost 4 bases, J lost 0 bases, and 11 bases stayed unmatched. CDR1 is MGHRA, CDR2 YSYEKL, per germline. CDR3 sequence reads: CASSPRQGGTPNYGYTF. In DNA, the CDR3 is TGCGCCAGCAGCCCCCGACAAGGGGGCACTCCTAACTATGGCTACACCTTC.

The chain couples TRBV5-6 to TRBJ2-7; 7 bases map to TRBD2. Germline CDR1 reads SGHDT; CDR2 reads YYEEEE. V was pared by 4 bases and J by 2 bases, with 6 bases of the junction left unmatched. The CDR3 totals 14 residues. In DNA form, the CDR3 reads TGTGCCAGCAGCATAGCGGGCCTAACCTACGAGCAGTACTTC. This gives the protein CASSIAGLTYEQYF.

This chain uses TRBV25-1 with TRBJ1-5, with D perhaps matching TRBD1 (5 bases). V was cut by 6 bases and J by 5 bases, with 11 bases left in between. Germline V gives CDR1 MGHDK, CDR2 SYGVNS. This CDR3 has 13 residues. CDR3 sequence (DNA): TGTGCCAGCAGCTCCGGGACCTATCAGCCCCAGCATTTT. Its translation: CASSSGTYQPQHF.

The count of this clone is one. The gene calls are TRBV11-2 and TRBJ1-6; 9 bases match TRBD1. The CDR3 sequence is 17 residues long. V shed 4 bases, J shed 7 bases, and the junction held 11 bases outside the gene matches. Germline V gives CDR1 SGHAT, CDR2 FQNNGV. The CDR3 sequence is CASSSWTGAYENSPLHF. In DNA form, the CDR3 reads TGTGCCAGCAGCTCCTGGACAGGGGCGTATGAAAATTCACCCCTCCACTTT.

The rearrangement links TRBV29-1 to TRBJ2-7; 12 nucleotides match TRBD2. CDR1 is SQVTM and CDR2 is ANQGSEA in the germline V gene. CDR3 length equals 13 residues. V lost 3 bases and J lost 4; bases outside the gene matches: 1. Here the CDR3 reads CSVETSGRYEQYF. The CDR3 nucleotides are TGCAGCGTTGAGACTAGCGGGAGATACGAGCAGTACTTC.

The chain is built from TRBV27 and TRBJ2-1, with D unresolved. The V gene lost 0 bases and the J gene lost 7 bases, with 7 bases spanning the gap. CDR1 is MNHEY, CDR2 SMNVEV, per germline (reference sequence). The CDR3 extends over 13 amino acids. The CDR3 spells CASSLSRKNEQFF. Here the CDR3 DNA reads TGTGCCAGCAGTTTATCGAGAAAGAATGAGCAGTTCTTC.

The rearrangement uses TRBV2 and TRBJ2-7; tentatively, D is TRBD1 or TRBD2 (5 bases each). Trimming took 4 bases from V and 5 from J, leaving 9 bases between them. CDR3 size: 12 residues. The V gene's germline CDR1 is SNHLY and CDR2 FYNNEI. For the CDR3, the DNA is TGTGCCAGCAGTGCGATGGGGGACGAGCAGTACTTC. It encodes CASSAMGDEQYF.

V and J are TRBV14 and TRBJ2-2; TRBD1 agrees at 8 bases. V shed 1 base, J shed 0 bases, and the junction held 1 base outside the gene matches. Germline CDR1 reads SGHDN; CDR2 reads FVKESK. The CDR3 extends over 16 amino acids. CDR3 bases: TGTGCCAGCAGCCAAGCAGGGGGCTCGAACACCGGGGAGCTGTTTTTT. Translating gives CASSQAGGSNTGELFF.

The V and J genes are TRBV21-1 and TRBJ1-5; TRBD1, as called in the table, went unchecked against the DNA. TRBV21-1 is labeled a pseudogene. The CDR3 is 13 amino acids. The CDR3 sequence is CASRTGSNQPQHF. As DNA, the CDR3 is TGTGCCAGCAGGACAGGTAGCAATCAGCCCCAGCATTTT.